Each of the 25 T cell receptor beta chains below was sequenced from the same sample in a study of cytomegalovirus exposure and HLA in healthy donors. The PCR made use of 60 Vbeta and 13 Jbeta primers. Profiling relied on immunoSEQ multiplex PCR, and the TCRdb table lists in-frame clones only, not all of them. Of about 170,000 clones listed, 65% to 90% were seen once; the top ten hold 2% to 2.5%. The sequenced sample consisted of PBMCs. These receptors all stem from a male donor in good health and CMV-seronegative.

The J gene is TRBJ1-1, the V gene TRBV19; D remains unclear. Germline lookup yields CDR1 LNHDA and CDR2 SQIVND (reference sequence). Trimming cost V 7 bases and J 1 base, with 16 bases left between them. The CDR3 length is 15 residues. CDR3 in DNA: TGTGCCAGTAAAATGGGAGGAACCCAGAACACTGAAGCTTTCTTT. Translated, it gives CASKMGGTQNTEAFF.

DNA of the CDR3: TGTGCCAGCAGTCCACAGGGTTCAAGCCAGCCCCAGCATTTT. Its translation is CASSPQGSSQPQHF. The chain employs TRBV2 and TRBJ1-5; D perhaps matches TRBD1 (6 bases). There are 14 residues in the CDR3. Germline loops: CDR1 SNHLY, CDR2 FYNNEI. Deletions cut 5 bases from V and 7 bases from J, with 15 bases between.

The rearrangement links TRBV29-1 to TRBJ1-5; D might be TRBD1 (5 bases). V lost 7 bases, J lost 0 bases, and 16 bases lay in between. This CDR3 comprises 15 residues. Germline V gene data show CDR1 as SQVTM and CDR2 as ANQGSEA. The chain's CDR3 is CSAGGSPTSNQPQHF. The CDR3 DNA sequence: TGCAGCGCCGGGGGGAGCCCTACTAGCAATCAGCCCCAGCATTTT.

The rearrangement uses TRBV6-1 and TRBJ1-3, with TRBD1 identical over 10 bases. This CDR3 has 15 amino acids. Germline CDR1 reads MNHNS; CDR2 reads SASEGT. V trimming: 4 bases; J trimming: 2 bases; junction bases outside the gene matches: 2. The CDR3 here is CASSGTGGTGNTIYF. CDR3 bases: TGTGCCAGCAGTGGGACAGGGGGGACTGGAAACACCATATATTTT.

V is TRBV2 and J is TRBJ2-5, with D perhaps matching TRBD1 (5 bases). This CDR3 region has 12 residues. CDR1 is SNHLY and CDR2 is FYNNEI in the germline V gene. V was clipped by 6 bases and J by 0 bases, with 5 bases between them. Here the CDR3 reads CASRDNQETQYF. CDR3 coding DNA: TGTGCCAGCAGGGACAACCAAGAGACCCAGTACTTC.

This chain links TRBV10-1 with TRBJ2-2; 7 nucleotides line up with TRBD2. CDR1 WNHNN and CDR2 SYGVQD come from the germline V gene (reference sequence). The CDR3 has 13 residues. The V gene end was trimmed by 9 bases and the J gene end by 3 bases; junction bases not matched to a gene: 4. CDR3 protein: CASRRGDTGELFF. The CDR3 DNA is TGCGCCAGTCGTCGGGGGGACACCGGGGAGCTGTTTTTT.

The DNA for the CDR3 is TGTGCCATCAGGAAAGCGGGTGGCTACACCTTC. As protein: CAIRKAGGYTF. V usage is TRBV10-3 and J usage is TRBJ1-2; D gene ambiguous. V shed 6 bases and J shed 7 bases, with 9 bases lying between them. This CDR3 region has 11 residues. Germline V gives CDR1 ENHRY, CDR2 SYGVKD.

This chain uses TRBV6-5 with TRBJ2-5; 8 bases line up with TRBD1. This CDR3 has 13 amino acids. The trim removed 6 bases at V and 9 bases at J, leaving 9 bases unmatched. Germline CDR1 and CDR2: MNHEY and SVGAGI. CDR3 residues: CASRLDRGRAQYF. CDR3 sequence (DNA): TGTGCCAGCAGACTAGACAGGGGAAGAGCCCAGTACTTC.

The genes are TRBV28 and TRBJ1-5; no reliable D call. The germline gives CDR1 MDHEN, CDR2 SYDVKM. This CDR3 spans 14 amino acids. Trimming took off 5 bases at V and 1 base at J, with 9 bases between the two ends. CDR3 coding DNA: TGTGCCAGCAGTCACCACAAGAGCAATCAGCCCCAGCATTTT. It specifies CASSHHKSNQPQHF.

The CDR3 protein is CASSYRTGAKNIQYF. CDR3 nucleotides: TGCGCCAGCAGCTACAGAACCGGAGCCAAAAACATTCAGTACTTC. This chain connects TRBV4-1 to TRBJ2-4; D not resolved. The germline V and J ends were trimmed by 5 bases and 0 bases, with 11 bases remaining between them. CDR1 MGHRA and CDR2 YSYEKL come from the germline V gene. The CDR3 runs 15 residues.

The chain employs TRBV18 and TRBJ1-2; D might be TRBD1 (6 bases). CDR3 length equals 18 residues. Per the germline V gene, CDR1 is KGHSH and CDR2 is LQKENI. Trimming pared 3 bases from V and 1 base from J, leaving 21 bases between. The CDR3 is CASSPYRAPRGFNYGYTF. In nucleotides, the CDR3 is TGTGCCAGCTCACCTTACAGGGCCCCCAGGGGCTTTAACTATGGCTACACCTTC.

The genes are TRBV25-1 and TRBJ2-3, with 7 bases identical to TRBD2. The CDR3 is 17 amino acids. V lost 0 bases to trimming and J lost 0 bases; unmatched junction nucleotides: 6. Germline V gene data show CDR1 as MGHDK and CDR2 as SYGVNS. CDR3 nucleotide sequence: TGTGCCAGCAGTGAATATTGGGGGGGTCAGAGCACAGATACGCAGTATTTT. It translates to CASSEYWGGQSTDTQYF.

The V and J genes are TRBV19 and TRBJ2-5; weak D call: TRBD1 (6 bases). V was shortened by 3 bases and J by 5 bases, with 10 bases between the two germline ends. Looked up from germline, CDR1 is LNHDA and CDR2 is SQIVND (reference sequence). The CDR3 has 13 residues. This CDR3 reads CASSIVDRETQYF. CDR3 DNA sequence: TGTGCCAGTAGTATCGTAGACAGGGAGACCCAGTACTTC.

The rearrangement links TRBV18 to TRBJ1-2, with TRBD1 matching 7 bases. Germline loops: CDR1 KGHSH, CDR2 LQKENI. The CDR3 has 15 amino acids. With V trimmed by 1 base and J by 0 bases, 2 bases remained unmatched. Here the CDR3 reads CASSPQGATNYGYTF. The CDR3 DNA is TGTGCCAGCTCACCACAGGGGGCAACTAACTATGGCTACACCTTC. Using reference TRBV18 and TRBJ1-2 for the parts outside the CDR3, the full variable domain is NAGVMQNPRHLVRRRGQEARLRCSPMKGHSHVYWYRQLPEEGLKFMVYLQKENIIDESGMPKERFSAEFPKEGPSILRIQQVVRGDSAAYFCASSPQGATNYGYTFGSGTRLTVV.

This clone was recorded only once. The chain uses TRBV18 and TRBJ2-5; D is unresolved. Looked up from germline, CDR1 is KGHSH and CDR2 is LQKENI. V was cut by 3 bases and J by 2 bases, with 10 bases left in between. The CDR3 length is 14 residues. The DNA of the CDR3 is TGTGCCAGCTCACCGACTTACCTTCAAGAGACCCAGTACTTC. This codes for CASSPTYLQETQYF.

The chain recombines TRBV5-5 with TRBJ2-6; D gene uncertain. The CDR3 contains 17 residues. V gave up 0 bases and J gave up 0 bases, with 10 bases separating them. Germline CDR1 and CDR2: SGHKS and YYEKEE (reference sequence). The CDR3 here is CASSLVAASSGANVLTF. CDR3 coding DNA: TGTGCCAGCAGCTTGGTTGCAGCGAGCTCTGGGGCCAACGTCCTGACTTTC. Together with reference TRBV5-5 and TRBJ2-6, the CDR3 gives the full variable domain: DAGVTQSPTHLIKTRGQQVTLRCSPISGHKSVSWYQQVLGQGPQFIFQYYEKEERGRGNFPDRFSARQFPNYSSELNVNALLLGDSALYLCASSLVAASSGANVLTFGAGSRLTVL.

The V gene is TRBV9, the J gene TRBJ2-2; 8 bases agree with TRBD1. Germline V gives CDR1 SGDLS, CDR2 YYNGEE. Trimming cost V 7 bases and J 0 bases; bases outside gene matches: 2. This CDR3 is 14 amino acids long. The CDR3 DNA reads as TGTGCCAGCTCGGGACAGGCGAACACCGGGGAGCTGTTTTTT. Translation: CASSGQANTGELFF.

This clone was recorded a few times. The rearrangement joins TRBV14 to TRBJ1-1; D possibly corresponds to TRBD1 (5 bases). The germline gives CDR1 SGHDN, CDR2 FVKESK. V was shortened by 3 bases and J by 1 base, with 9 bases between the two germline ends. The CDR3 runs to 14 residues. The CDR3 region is CASSHLTANTEAFF. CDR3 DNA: TGTGCCAGCAGCCACCTGACAGCGAACACTGAAGCTTTCTTT.

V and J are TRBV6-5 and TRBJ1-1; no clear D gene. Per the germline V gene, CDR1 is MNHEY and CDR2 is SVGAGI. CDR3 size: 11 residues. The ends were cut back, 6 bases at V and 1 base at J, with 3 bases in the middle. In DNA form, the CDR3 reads TGTGCCAGCAGGCGGAACACTGAAGCTTTCTTT. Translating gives CASRRNTEAFF.

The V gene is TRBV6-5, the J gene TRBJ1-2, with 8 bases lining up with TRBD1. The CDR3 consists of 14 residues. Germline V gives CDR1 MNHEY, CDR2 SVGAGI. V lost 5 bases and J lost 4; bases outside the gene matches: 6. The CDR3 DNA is TGTGCCAGCAGTAACAGGGGGGGGCTCTATGGCTACACCTTC. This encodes CASSNRGGLYGYTF.

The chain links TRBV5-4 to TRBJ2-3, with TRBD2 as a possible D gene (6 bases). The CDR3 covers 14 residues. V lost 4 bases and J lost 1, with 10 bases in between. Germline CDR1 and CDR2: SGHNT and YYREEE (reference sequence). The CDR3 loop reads CASSLSGGTDTQYF. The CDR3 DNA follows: TGTGCCAGCAGCCTCTCGGGGGGCACAGATACGCAGTATTTT.

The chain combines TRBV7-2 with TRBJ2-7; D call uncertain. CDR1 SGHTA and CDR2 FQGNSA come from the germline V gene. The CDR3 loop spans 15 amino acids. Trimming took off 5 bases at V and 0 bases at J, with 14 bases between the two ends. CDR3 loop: CASSQRRRSSYEQYF. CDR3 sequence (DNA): TGTGCCAGCAGCCAGAGGAGACGGAGCTCCTACGAGCAGTACTTC.

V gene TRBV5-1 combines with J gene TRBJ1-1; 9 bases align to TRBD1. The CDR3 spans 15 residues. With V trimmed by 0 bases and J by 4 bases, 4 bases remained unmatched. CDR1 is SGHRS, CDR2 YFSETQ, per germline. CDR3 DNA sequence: TGCGCCAGCAGCTTGGCCGGGACAGGGATCACTGAAGCTTTCTTT. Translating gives CASSLAGTGITEAFF.

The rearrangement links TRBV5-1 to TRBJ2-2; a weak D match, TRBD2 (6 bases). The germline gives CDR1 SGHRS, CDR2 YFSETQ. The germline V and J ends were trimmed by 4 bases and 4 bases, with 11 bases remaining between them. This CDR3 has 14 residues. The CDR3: CASSRDSGTGELFF. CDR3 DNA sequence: TGCGCCAGCAGCCGGGACTCGGGCACCGGGGAGCTGTTTTTT.

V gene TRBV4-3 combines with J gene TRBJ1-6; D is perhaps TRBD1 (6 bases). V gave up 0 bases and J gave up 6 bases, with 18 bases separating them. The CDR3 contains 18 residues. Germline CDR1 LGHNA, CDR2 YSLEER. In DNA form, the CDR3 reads TGCGCCAGCAGCCAAGATCAAGGGGGGGAAAGTATTAATTCACCCCTCCACTTT. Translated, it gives CASSQDQGGESINSPLHF.